This TCR beta chain was identified during a study of OX40 agonist ivuxolimab in advanced cancers. Study-wide results and limits: Also showing low normalized T-cell clonal expansion were some of the nonresponders. Specificity for antigen went undetermined in the expanded peripheral T cells.

Germline CDR1 reads MNHNS; CDR2 reads SASEGT. The junction had 4 bases not matched to a gene; V was cut back by 4 bases and J by 0 bases. The CDR3 is 17 amino acids. The assay was immunoSEQ multiplex PCR, and TCRdb's table has in-frame clones only and misses some. The sample consists of tens of thousands of clones, around 87% of them appearing once. A remark on this clone: Antigen specificity is unknown.

The sample was CD4+ or CD8+ T cells sorted from blood, taken in a trial of the OX40 agonist ivuxolimab. The chain links TRBV6-1 to TRBJ2-2, with 11 nucleotides matching TRBD2. The receptor comes from an adult with an advanced solid tumor such as melanoma, head and neck, liver or kidney cancer. This CDR3 reads CASSVGTSGANTGELFF. CDR3 nucleotide sequence: TGTGCCAGCAGTGTCGGGACTAGCGGAGCGAACACCGGGGAGCTGTTTTTT.